This paragraph reports one TCR beta chain. The V gene lost 3 bases and the J gene lost 2 bases, with 10 bases spanning the gap. Germline CDR1 MDHEN, CDR2 SYDVKM. The CDR3 consists of 14 residues. TCRdb's copy holds only in-frame clones and misses some; the assay was immunoSEQ multiplex PCR. The sample has tens of thousands of clones; about nine tenths are singletons. The data were taken from a study of blood T cell repertoires in COVID-19. About the study: The samples span acute and convalescent COVID-19 from the United States, Italy and Spain.

Sequencing was performed on peripheral blood. This chain links TRBV28 with TRBJ2-5; perhaps TRBD1 as D (5 bases). This receptor was identified in a human donor in a cohort sampled during active COVID-19. The CDR3 DNA is TGTGCCAGCAGTTTTAGGGCAGGGCAAGAGACCCAGTACTTC. It specifies CASSFRAGQETQYF.